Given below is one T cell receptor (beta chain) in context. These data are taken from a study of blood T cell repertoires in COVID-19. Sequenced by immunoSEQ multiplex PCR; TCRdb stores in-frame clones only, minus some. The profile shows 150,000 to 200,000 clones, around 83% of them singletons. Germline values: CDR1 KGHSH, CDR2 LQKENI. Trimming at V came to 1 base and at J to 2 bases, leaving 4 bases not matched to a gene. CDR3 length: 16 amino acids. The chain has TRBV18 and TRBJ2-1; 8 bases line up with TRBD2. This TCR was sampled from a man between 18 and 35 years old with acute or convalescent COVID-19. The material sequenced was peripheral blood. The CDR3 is CASSPLPGRAYNEQFF. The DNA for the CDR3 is TGTGCCAGCTCACCACTCCCCGGGAGGGCCTACAATGAGCAGTTCTTC. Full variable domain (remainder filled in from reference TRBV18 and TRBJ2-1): NAGVMQNPRHLVRRRGQEARLRCSPMKGHSHVYWYRQLPEEGLKFMVYLQKENIIDESGMPKERFSAEFPKEGPSILRIQQVVRGDSAAYFCASSPLPGRAYNEQFFGPGTRLTVL.